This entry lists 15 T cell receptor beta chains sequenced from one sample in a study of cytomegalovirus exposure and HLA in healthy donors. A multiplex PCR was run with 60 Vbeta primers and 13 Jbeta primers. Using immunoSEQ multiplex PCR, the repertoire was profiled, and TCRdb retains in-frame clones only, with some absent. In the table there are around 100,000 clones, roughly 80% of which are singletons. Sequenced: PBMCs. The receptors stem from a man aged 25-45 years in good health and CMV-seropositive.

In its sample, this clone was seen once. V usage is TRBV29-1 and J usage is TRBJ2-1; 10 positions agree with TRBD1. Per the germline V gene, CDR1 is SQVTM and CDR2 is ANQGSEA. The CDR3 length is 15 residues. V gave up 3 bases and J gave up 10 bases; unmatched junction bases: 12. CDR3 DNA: TGCAGCGTTGACCGTCCGGGACAGGGGTACAGCGAGCAGTTCTTC. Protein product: CSVDRPGQGYSEQFF.

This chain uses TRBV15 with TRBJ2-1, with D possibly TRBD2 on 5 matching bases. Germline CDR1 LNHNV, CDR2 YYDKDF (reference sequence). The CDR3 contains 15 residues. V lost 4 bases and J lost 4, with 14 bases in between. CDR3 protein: CATSTFPRGYNEQFF. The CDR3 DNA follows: TGTGCCACCAGCACCTTCCCTCGGGGTTACAATGAGCAGTTCTTC.

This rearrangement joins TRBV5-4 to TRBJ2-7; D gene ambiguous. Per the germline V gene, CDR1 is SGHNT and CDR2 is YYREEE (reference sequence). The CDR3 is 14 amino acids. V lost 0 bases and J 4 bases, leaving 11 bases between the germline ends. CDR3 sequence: CASSLDARPYEQYF. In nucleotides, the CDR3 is TGTGCCAGCAGCTTGGACGCGAGGCCTTACGAGCAGTACTTC.

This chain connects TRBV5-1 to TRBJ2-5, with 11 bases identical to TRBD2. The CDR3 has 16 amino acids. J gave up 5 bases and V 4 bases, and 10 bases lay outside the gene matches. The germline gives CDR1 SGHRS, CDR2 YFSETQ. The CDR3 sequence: CASSMDSGRAGETQYF. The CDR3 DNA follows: TGCGCCAGCAGCATGGATAGCGGGAGGGCCGGGGAGACCCAGTACTTC. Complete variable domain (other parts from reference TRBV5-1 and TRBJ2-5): KAGVTQTPRYLIKTRGQQVTLSCSPISGHRSVSWYQQTPGQGLQFLFEYFSETQRNKGNFPGRFSGRQFSNSRSEMNVSTLELGDSALYLCASSMDSGRAGETQYFGPGTRLLVL.

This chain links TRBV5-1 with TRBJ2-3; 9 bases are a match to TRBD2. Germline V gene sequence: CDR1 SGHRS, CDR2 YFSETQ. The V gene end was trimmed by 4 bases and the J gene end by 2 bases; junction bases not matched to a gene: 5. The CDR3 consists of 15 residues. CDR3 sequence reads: CASSDLAGDTDTQYF. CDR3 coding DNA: TGCGCCAGCAGCGACTTAGCGGGAGACACAGATACGCAGTATTTT. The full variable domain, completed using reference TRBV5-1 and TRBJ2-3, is KAGVTQTPRYLIKTRGQQVTLSCSPISGHRSVSWYQQTPGQGLQFLFEYFSETQRNKGNFPGRFSGRQFSNSRSEMNVSTLELGDSALYLCASSDLAGDTDTQYFGPGTRLTVL.

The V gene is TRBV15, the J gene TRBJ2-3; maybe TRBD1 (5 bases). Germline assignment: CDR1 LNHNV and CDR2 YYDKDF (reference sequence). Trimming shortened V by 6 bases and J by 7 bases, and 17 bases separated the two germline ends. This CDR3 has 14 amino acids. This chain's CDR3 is CATSWGSDSNTQYF. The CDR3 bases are TGTGCCACCAGTTGGGGCAGCGACTCCAATACGCAGTATTTT.

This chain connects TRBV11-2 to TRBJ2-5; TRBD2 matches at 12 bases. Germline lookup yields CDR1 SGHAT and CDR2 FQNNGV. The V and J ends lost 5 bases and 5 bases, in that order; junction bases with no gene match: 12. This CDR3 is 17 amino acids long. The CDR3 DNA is TGTGCCAGCAGCCAGCTCTCTCTAGCGGGAGGGGGGGAGACCCAGTACTTC. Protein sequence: CASSQLSLAGGGETQYF.

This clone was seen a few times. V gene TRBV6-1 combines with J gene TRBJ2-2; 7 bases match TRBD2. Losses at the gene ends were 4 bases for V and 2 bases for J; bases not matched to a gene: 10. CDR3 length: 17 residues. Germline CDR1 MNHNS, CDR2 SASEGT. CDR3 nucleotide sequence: TGTGCCAGCAGTGCCCCGGGACTACTACTCAACACCGGGGAGCTGTTTTTT. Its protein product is CASSAPGLLLNTGELFF.

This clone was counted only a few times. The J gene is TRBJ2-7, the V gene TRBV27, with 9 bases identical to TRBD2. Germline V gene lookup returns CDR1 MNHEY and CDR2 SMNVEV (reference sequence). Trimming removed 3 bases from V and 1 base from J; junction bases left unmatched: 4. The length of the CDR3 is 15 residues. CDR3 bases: TGTGCCAGCAGTTTCTCGGGACTAGCATCCTACGAGCAGTACTTC. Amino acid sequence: CASSFSGLASYEQYF.

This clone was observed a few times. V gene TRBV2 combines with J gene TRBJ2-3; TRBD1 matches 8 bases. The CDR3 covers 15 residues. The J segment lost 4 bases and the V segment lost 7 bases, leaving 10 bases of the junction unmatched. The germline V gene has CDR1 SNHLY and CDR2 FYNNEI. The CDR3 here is CASTIGTGIADTQYF. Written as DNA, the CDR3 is TGTGCCAGCACGATCGGGACAGGTATCGCAGATACGCAGTATTTT. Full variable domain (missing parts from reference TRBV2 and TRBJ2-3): EPEVTQTPSHQVTQMGQEVILRCVPISNHLYFYWYRQILGQKVEFLVSFYNNEISEKSEIFDDQFSVERPDGSNFTLKIRSTKLEDSAMYFCASTIGTGIADTQYFGPGTRLTVL.

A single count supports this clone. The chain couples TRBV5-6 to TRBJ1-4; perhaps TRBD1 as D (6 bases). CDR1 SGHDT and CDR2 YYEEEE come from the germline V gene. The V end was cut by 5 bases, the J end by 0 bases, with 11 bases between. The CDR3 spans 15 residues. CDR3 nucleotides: TGTGCCAGCAGACCCGCAGGGGCAACTAATGAAAAACTGTTTTTT. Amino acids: CASRPAGATNEKLFF.

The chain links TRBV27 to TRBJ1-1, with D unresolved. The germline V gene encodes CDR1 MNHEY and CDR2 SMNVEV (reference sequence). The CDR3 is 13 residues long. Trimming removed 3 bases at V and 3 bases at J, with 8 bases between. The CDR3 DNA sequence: TGTGCCAGCAGTTTTTCGCGGCACACTGAAGCTTTCTTT. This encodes CASSFSRHTEAFF.

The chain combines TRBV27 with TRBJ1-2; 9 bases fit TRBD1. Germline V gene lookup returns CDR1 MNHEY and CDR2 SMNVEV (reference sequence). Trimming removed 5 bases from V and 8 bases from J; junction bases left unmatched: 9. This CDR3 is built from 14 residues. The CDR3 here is CASSGQGPRWGYTF. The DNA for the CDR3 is TGTGCCAGCAGTGGACAGGGGCCGCGTTGGGGCTACACCTTC.

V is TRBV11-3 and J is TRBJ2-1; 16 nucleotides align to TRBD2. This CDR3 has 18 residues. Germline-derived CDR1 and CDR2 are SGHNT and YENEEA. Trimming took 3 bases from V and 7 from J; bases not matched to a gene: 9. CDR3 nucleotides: TGTGCCAGCAGCTTCCGGGGGACTAGCGGGAGGGAAGGTAATGAGCAGTTCTTC. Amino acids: CASSFRGTSGREGNEQFF.

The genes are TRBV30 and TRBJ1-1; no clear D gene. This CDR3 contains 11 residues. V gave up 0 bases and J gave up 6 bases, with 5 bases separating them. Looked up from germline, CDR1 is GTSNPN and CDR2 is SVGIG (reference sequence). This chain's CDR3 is CAWSVQAEAFF. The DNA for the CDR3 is TGTGCCTGGAGTGTACAAGCTGAAGCTTTCTTT.